This TCR beta chain appears in the sequencing data of a study of spatial heterogeneity in lung cancer. Study information: Alpha-chain sequences were consistently detected less often than beta-chain sequences.

Unique molecular identifiers tagged every individual TCR cDNA molecule. Via MiXCR, TCRdb re-called the 5' RACE reads, giving one row per CDR3 protein. The data contain around 7,700 distinct CDR3 sequences, 15% to 18% of them singletons. Stated time point: sample taken at primary tumor resection. The donors were 72 patients with non-small cell lung cancer that was early-stage and untreated. Without sorting, whole RNA was sequenced from tumor, nontumor lung or frozen PBMC. This CDR3 region has 12 residues. Germline CDR1 reads SEHNR; CDR2 reads FQNEAQ (reference sequence). V lost 1 base and J 3 bases, leaving 4 bases between the germline ends. This clonotype was counted at least ten times.

The chain has TRBV7-9 and TRBJ2-7; D unclear. The clonotype comes from a male donor with early-stage non-small cell lung cancer. This sample comprised normal lung tissue next to the tumor, obtained at surgery. CDR3 amino acids: CASSLEVYEQYF. CDR3 coding DNA: TGTGCCAGCAGCTTAGAGGTCTACGAGCAGTACTTC.